Listed below are T cell receptor beta chains from one sample, sequenced in a study of blood T cells in healthy people across ages. TCRdb re-called the 5' RACE reads with MiXCR, one entry per CDR3 protein. There are 1 million or so distinct CDR3 sequences in the sample; under 30% occur only once, and approximately 0.79% lies in the top ten. These same data were also listed under a study on T cells of mothers and their children.

Input material: blood. All receptors come from a girl aged 2-9 years in good health. The CDR3 runs from the conserved cysteine through the conserved F or W. Fields, in order: V gene, J gene, clone size, D gene, CDR3 protein, CDR3 DNA. The D gene is left open where the match is weak. Only some rows state a clone size, as once, few, many or a class for expanded clones.

TRBV7-2,TRBJ2-5,NA,NA,CASSPLGAGNQETQYF,TGTGCCAGCAGCCCCCTCGGGGCCGGAAACCAAGAGACCCAGTACTTC
TRBV15,TRBJ1-5,few,TRBD1,CATSEGQGAQPQHF,TGTGCCACCAGCGAAGGACAGGGGGCTCAGCCCCAGCATTTT
TRBV20-1,TRBJ2-3,NA,NA,CSARDPVGADTQYF,TGCAGTGCTAGAGATCCGGTGGGGGCAGATACGCAGTATTTT
TRBV12-5,TRBJ1-2,NA,NA,CASWRANYGYTF,TGTGCTAGTTGGAGAGCTAACTATGGCTACACCTTC
TRBV29-1,TRBJ2-7,few,NA,CSVERGPPYEQYF,TGCAGCGTTGAACGAGGTCCCCCCTACGAGCAGTACTTC
TRBV7-6,TRBJ1-2,few,TRBD1,CASSSGTGGNYGYTF,TGTGCCAGCAGCTCTGGGACAGGGGGAAACTATGGCTACACCTTC
TRBV20-1,TRBJ2-5,NA,NA,CSARHSMEETQYF,TGCAGTGCTAGGCACTCAATGGAGGAGACCCAGTACTTC
TRBV4-1,TRBJ2-5,NA,TRBD2,CASSQRVQRGKETQYF,TGCGCCAGCAGCCAACGGGTCCAGCGGGGCAAAGAGACCCAGTACTTC
TRBV9,TRBJ2-1,NA,NA,CASSAFLDYYSYNEQFF,TGTGCCAGCAGCGCCTTCCTCGACTACTACTCCTACAATGAGCAGTTCTTC
TRBV20-1,TRBJ1-6,many,NA,CSARDLTWGDNSPLHF,TGCAGTGCTAGAGATCTCACCTGGGGGGATAATTCACCCCTCCACTTT
TRBV7-9,TRBJ2-5,NA,NA,CASSLYGDAETQYF,TGTGCCAGCAGCTTATATGGGGATGCAGAGACCCAGTACTTC
TRBV4-2,TRBJ2-6,once,TRBD1,CASRNRGLSGANVLTF,TGTGCCAGCAGAAACAGGGGCCTCTCCGGGGCCAACGTCCTGACTTTC
TRBV5-1,TRBJ1-5,NA,NA,CASSSDAGANQPQHF,TGCGCCAGCAGCTCGGACGCGGGGGCCAATCAGCCCCAGCATTTT
TRBV7-2,TRBJ2-7,once,NA,CASSPTGTLVNRHF,TGTGCCAGCAGTCCTACCGGGACCCTCGTTAACCGGCACTTC
TRBV2,TRBJ2-1,NA,TRBD2,CASPGTSVNNEQFF,TGTGCCAGCCCTGGGACTAGCGTAAACAATGAGCAGTTCTTC
TRBV7-2,TRBJ2-7,NA,NA,CASSLESPAYEQYF,TGTGCCAGCAGCTTAGAAAGCCCAGCTTACGAGCAGTACTTC
TRBV6-6,TRBJ1-1,NA,NA,CASSYPGAVTEAFF,TGTGCCAGCAGTTACCCAGGGGCGGTGACTGAAGCTTTCTTT
TRBV4-1,TRBJ2-3,many,NA,CASSQDRLGAFADTQYF,TGCGCCAGCAGCCAAGATCGGCTGGGGGCTTTTGCAGATACGCAGTATTTT
TRBV5-1,TRBJ2-3,NA,TRBD2,CASSFWTSGSQDTQYF,TGCGCCAGCAGCTTTTGGACTAGCGGTAGCCAAGATACGCAGTATTTT
TRBV7-8,TRBJ2-7,few,NA,CASSRLESSYEQYF,TGTGCCAGCAGCAGACTGGAAAGCTCCTACGAGCAGTACTTC
TRBV14,TRBJ2-7,NA,NA,CASSQAPTGPYEQYF,TGTGCCAGCAGCCAAGCGCCAACGGGCCCCTACGAGCAGTACTTC
TRBV6-5,TRBJ1-1,NA,NA,CASSRTPGNTEAFF,TGTGCCAGCTCTCGCACTCCGGGGAACACCGAAGCTTTCTTT
TRBV27,TRBJ2-3,few,NA,CASSLFMGADTQYF,TGTGCCAGCAGTTTATTTATGGGCGCAGATACGCAGTATTTT
TRBV12-5,TRBJ1-5,NA,NA,CASSEQAPQPQHF,TGTGCTTCGTCCGAACAGGCGCCCCAGCCCCAGCATTTT
TRBV5-1,TRBJ2-3,NA,NA,CASSPPGADTQYF,TGCGCCAGCAGCCCCCCTGGGGCAGATACGCAGTATTTT
TRBV20-1,TRBJ2-7,NA,NA,CSARGVTQFYEQYF,TGCAGTGCAAGGGGAGTCACCCAATTCTACGAGCAGTACTTC
TRBV29-1,TRBJ2-2,NA,TRBD1,CSGQGHTGELFF,TGCAGTGGACAGGGCCACACCGGGGAGCTGTTTTTT
TRBV4-1,TRBJ2-5,medium-sized,NA,CASSQANQETQYF,TGCGCCAGCAGCCAAGCGAACCAAGAGACCCAGTACTTC
TRBV5-6,TRBJ2-2,few,NA,CASSLPMGPGELFF,TGTGCCAGCAGCTTACCGATGGGTCCCGGGGAGCTGTTTTTT
TRBV28,TRBJ2-3,NA,NA,CASRHQGAWADTQYF,TGTGCCAGCAGACATCAAGGGGCTTGGGCAGATACGCAGTATTTT
TRBV27,TRBJ1-1,few,NA,CASRSGTYTEAFF,TGTGCCAGCAGGTCCGGGACATACACTGAAGCTTTCTTT
TRBV29-1,TRBJ2-3,NA,TRBD1,CSVRTGGVDTQYF,TGCAGCGTCAGGACAGGGGGGGTAGATACGCAGTATTTT
TRBV25-1,TRBJ2-5,few,NA,CASSEGLGPEQYF,TGTGCCAGCAGCGAGGGGTTGGGCCCAGAACAGTACTTC
TRBV5-1,TRBJ2-7,few,NA,CASSLTGTAGEQYF,TGCGCCAGCAGCTTAACGGGGACGGCGGGCGAGCAGTACTTC
TRBV25-1,TRBJ2-5,few,NA,CASSALADQETQYF,TGTGCCAGCAGTGCTCTGGCGGACCAAGAGACCCAGTACTTC
TRBV7-9,TRBJ2-7,NA,NA,CASSLWTPYEQYF,TGTGCCAGCAGCTTGTGGACACCCTACGAGCAGTACTTC
TRBV3-1,TRBJ2-5,once,NA,CASSQGARNQETQYF,TGTGCCAGCAGCCAGGGGGCACGGAACCAAGAGACCCAGTACTTC
TRBV5-5,TRBJ2-1,few,NA,CASSLAAAPPSTEQFF,TGTGCCAGCAGCTTGGCGGCGGCCCCTCCATCGACGGAGCAGTTCTTC
TRBV6-1,TRBJ2-5,NA,TRBD2,CASSEASGQQETQYF,TGTGCCAGCAGTGAGGCTAGCGGACAACAAGAGACCCAGTACTTC
TRBV7-9,TRBJ2-1,NA,NA,CASSLKYDEQFF,TGTGCCAGCAGCTTAAAGTATGATGAGCAGTTCTTC
TRBV5-1,TRBJ2-2,few,TRBD1,CASSSRTGSSGELFF,TGCGCCAGCAGCTCGAGGACAGGGAGTTCCGGGGAGCTGTTTTTT
TRBV6-2/TRBV6-3,TRBJ2-3,NA,NA,CASSYYEPSTDTQYF,TGTGCCAGCAGTTACTATGAGCCTAGCACAGATACGCAGTATTTT